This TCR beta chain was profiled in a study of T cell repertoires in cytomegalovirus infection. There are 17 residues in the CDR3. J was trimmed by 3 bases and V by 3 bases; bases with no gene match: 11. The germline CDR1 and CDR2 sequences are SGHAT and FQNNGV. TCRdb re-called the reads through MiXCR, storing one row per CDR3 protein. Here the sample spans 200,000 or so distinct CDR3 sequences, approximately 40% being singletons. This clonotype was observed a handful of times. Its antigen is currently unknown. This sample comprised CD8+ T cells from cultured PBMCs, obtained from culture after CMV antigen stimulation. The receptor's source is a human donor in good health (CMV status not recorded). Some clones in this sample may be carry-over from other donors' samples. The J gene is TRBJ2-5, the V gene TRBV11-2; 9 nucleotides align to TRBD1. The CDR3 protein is CASSFTYTGTGKETQYF. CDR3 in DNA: TGTGCCAGCAGCTTTACATATACCGGGACAGGGAAAGAGACCCAGTACTTC.